The rows below give T cell receptor beta chains drawn from one sample of a study of CD8 T cells in Susac syndrome. MiXCR was run by TCRdb on the immunoSEQ multiplex PCR reads, yielding one entry per CDR3 protein. This sample has 330,000 or so distinct CDR3 sequences, with approximately 91% found just once. The specimen sequenced was CD8+ T cells from PBMCs. These TCRs come from a human donor with multiple sclerosis. Both conserved end residues are part of each CDR3.

v_gene	j_gene	CDR3aa
TRBV4-3	TRBJ1-2	CASSQESLPNYGYTF
TRBV28	TRBJ2-7	CASSPNGGYEQYF
TRBV28	TRBJ2-2	CASMSSGELFF
TRBV6-2/TRBV6-3	TRBJ2-1	CASSYRLAGGSYNEQFF
TRBV12-3/TRBV12-4	TRBJ2-5	CASSSSGQQETQYF
TRBV12-3/TRBV12-4	TRBJ1-5	CASSWGPGNQPQHF
TRBV11-2	TRBJ2-7	CASSLPSYEQYF
TRBV10-3	TRBJ2-5	CAISDPERPQETQYF
TRBV7-8	TRBJ1-3	CASSLGVPEAGNTIYF
TRBV15	TRBJ2-1	CATSHPQGGVNEQFF
TRBV11-2	TRBJ1-4	CASSLTKVYPYEKLFF
TRBV7-6	TRBJ2-3	CASSLAFASSTDTQYF
TRBV11-2	TRBJ2-1	CASSYPSGVAHNEQFF
TRBV19	TRBJ1-5	CASWGRKGNQPQHF
TRBV28	TRBJ2-5	CASSVFSGGRETQYF
TRBV19	TRBJ2-3	CASSPNRGLEDTQYF
TRBV2	TRBJ2-1	CASRETSGVYNEQFF
TRBV4-3	TRBJ1-6	CASSQGAGAFSYNSPLHF
TRBV6-2/TRBV6-3	TRBJ2-3	CASSYYSDTQYF
TRBV29-1	TRBJ2-3	CSVEGTDSTDTQYF
TRBV6-2/TRBV6-3	TRBJ2-2	CASSYSREGPGELFF
TRBV5-1	TRBJ1-4	CASSADRATNEKLFF
TRBV24-1	TRBJ1-4	CATSDPDPLGGGEKLFF
TRBV27	TRBJ2-3	CASAPGLELDTQYF
TRBV9	TRBJ2-1	CASSAERGLSNEQFF
TRBV2	TRBJ2-1	CASEAPSYNEQFF
TRBV4-3	TRBJ2-3	CASSNFVAEVTDTQYF
TRBV27	TRBJ2-3	CASTPYLVVAGGGADTQYF
TRBV29-1	TRBJ2-3	CSLLPETGSTDTQYF
TRBV12-3/TRBV12-4	TRBJ1-2	CASSRPGQGFANYGYTF
TRBV3-1	TRBJ1-3	CASSQGAGGSSGNTIYF
TRBV9	TRBJ2-1	CASSVAPGAGVNEQFF
TRBV6-1	TRBJ1-1	CASSPERNTEAFF
TRBV7-9	TRBJ1-1	CASSSSSREAFF
TRBV6-2/TRBV6-3	TRBJ2-5	CASSYTKETQYF
TRBV19	TRBJ2-1	CASSPGVEQFF
TRBV2	TRBJ2-1	CASSEGFTDTDYNEQFF
TRBV4-3	TRBJ1-2	CASSQVRGSSYGYTF
TRBV5-1	TRBJ2-3	CASSPQGGGLFTDTQYF
TRBV27	TRBJ2-1	CASSLSVEGNEQFF
TRBV19	TRBJ2-5	CASKGTGLGQETQYF
TRBV20-1	TRBJ2-5	CSAPKGLAGEGWETQYF
TRBV6-2/TRBV6-3	TRBJ2-2	CASSRDRASGELFF
TRBV6-2/TRBV6-3	TRBJ2-5	CASSSRDTFPGETQYF
TRBV27	TRBJ2-1	CASSLSFLAGLIYNEQFF
TRBV10-3	TRBJ1-6	CATWTGAYNSPLHF
TRBV5-4	TRBJ2-3	CASSPGQGVDTQYF
TRBV9	TRBJ2-1	CASSVGAGAYNEQFF
TRBV7-8	TRBJ2-3	CASSRGREEVADTQYF
TRBV6-2/TRBV6-3	TRBJ2-7	CASSYGAGVEQYF
TRBV3-1	TRBJ2-3	CASSQENWRGTLLSADTQYF
TRBV27	TRBJ2-3	CASPPLAGVPDTQYF
TRBV27	TRBJ2-7	CASSRDRGGYEQYF
TRBV6-2/TRBV6-3	TRBJ1-5	CASRTGGAGQPQHF
TRBV7-9	TRBJ1-2	CASSLGQKNYGYTF